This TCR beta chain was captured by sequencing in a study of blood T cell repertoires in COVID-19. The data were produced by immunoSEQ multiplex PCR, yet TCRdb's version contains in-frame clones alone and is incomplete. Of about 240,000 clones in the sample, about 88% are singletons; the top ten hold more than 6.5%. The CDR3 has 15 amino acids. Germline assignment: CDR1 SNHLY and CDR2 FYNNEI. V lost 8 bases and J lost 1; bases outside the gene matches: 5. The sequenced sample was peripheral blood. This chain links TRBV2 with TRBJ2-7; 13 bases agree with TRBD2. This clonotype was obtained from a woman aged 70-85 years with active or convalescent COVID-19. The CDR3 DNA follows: TGTGCCAGCGGGGAGGGACTAGCGGGGTCCTACGAGCAGTACTTC. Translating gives CASGEGLAGSYEQYF. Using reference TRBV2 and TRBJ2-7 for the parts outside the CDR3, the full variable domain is EPEVTQTPSHQVTQMGQEVILRCVPISNHLYFYWYRQILGQKVEFLVSFYNNEISEKSEIFDDQFSVERPDGSNFTLKIRSTKLEDSAMYFCASGEGLAGSYEQYFGPGTRLTVT.